Here is one T cell receptor beta chain with its context. What antigen it recognizes has not been identified. The input lacks base qualities; no much larger clone sits a single base away. The sample belongs to a study of shared clonotypes between healthy human individuals (TCRdb year 2020). Study-wide context: Three men and a couple of women, aged 18 to 49 years, made up the cohort. For each donor, three plates each were used for CD4 naive and CD4 memory, two plates were used for CD8 naive, and one plate was used for CD8 memory. To estimate repertoire size and how much clonotypes are shared between individuals, the study performed deep sequencing of blood TCR repertoires from a few healthy adults. To increase sequencing depth and limit assay-specific biases, TCR repertoire library preparation and sequencing were carried out by different laboratories using diverse techniques. Leukapheresis yielded between about 0.94 and 8.9 billion PBMCs per donor.

Study-wide findings and limitations: Naive subsets generally had larger estimated clonotype richness than memory subsets. Pairwise subsampling led to the expectation that sequencing depth would affect the degree of clonotype sharing among donors. Clonotypes shared by all four sorted-subset donors showed higher generation probabilities than non-shared clonotypes. Incomplete sequencing was indicated by rarefaction of sorted-subset datasets, despite the large sequencing depth. The small number of donors limited the genetic and exposure-history diversity represented. Sampling was restricted to blood, and TCR repertoires in tissue are likely to differ from TCR repertoires in blood. When several donors were compared, the shared fraction of clonotypes was about 5% for naive CD4, roughly 3.3% for naive CD8, about 2.5% for memory CD4, and about 0.36% for memory CD8.

Using the deep immunoSEQ assay, multiplex PCR amplified TCR CDR3 regions from genomic DNA. Genomic DNA extracted from each cell subset was distributed evenly over all wells of several immunoSEQ 96-well plates, and each plate served as one replicate. Each replicate PCR for sorted subsets received approximately 200 ng genomic DNA, equal to roughly 33,000 T cell genomes. The purified libraries were quantified using a Qubit 3.0 fluorometer, sized with a Bioanalyzer 2100, and then quantified again using the KAPA Library Quantification kit. Each immunoSEQ 96-well plate was sequenced on its own single-read 150-cycle Illumina NextSeq 550 flow cell. The study's processing was this. Because only junctional sequences without quality scores were contained in the immunoSEQ output, filtering matching that applied to full-length reads could not be performed. Sequences were annotated with PyIR, a Python wrapper for IgBLAST v1.9, and V/J genes and CDR3 were assigned using IMGT germline references. Reads were removed for weak V/J assignments (E-value above 1e-6), missing CDR3, stop codons, out-of-frame junctions, or ambiguous translated residues. V3J clonotypes were defined as sequences sharing the same inferred V gene, J gene, and CDR3 amino acid sequence. To compute the percentage overlap between repertoires, the number of shared unique clonotypes was divided by the size of the smaller repertoire. Repertoire richness was assessed with RTK rarefaction, the Chao1 estimator, and Recon v2.1 estimates of unobserved clonotypes. OLGA was used to compute generation probabilities for all TCRbeta clonotypes that the gDNA method yielded from four donors. Here the immuneACCESS table is served through TCRdb, limited to in-frame sequences with V and J called. Missing clones are a known gap in these copies; in checked studies unresolved V genes cover under half, and the rest lacks a known reason. D and trimming come from the DNA, and the V and J calls and clone size come from that table. For this sample there are about 2.3 million clones; roughly 92% appear just once. The ten largest clonotypes hold approximately 0.4% of the sample.

Healthy HIV-negative adults with no recently reported acute infections or vaccinations were included as donors. All donors were Caucasian adults living in Nashville, Tennessee, USA. CD4+ T cells were enriched through magnetic negative selection, after which naive cells were positively selected on CD45RA and the remaining negative fraction served as the memory subset. Blood was collected by leukapheresis, and PBMCs were isolated by Ficoll-Histopaque density gradient centrifugation and then cryopreserved in liquid nitrogen vapor phase. Analytical flow cytometry was used to check the purity and quantity of each magnetically sorted T cell population. Each sorted fraction had its genomic DNA isolated and then quantified by UV absorbance on a Nanodrop 2000c. The receptor's source is a man younger than 35 in good health. Some clones in this sample may be carry-over from other donors' samples. The sample was naive CD4+ T cells from PBMCs. According to the study, the label for this sample's cell subset or site signals: CD45RA+ positively selected.

Read as DNA, the sequence is TGTGCCAGCAGTCGACAGACATTCAATCAGCCCCAGCATTTT. This sequence encodes CASSRQTFNQPQHF. Recombination joined TRBV2 with TRBJ1-5, with TRBD1 tentatively as D gene (5 bases match). CDR1 SNHLY and CDR2 FYNNEI were looked up in the germline V gene. The CDR3 numbers 14 residues from cysteine through phenylalanine. The retained sequence is limited to the CDR3, 42 bases, with the frame set at the first base. The germline ends are 11 bases apart after V is trimmed by 5 bases and J by 3 bases.